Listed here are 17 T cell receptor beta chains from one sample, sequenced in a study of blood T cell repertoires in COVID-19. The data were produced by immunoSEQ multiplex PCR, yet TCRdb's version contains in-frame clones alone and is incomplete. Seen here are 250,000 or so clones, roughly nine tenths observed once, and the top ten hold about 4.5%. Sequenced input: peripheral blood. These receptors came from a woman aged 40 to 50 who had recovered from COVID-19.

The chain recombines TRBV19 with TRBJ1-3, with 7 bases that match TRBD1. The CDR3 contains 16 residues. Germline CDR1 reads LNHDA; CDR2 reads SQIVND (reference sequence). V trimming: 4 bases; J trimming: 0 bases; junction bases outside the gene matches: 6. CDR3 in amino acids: CASSSPGGSSGNTIYF. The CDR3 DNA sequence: TGTGCCAGTAGTAGCCCAGGGGGGAGCTCTGGAAACACCATATATTTT.

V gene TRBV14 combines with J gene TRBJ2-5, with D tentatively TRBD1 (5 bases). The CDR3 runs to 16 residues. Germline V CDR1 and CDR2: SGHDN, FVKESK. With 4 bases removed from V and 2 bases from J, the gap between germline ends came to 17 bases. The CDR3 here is CASSPLSGLGQETQYF. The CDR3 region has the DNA TGTGCCAGCAGCCCACTCTCAGGGCTAGGGCAAGAGACCCAGTACTTC. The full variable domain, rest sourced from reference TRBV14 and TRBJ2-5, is EAGVTQFPSHSVIEKGQTVTLRCDPISGHDNLYWYRRVMGKEIKFLLHFVKESKQDESGMPNNRFLAERTGGTYSTLKVQPAELEDSGVYFCASSPLSGLGQETQYFGPGTRLLVL.

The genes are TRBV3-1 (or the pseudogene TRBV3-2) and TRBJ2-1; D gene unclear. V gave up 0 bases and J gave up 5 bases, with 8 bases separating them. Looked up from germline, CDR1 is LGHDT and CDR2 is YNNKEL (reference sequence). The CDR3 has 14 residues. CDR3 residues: CASSQDRQDNEQFF. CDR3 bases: TGTGCCAGCAGCCAAGATAGGCAGGACAATGAGCAGTTCTTC.

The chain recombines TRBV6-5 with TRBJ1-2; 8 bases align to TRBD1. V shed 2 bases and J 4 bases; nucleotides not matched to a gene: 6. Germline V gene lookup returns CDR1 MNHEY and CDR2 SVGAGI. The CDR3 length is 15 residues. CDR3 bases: TGTGCCAGCAGTTACGCCCAGGGGGCAGGCTATGGCTACACCTTC. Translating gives CASSYAQGAGYGYTF.

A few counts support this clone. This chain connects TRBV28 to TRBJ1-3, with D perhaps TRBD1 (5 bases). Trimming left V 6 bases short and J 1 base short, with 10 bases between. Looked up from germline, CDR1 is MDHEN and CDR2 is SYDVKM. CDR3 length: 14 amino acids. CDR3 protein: CASRKQGSGNTIYF. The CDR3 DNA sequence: TGTGCCAGCAGGAAGCAGGGATCTGGAAACACCATATATTTT.

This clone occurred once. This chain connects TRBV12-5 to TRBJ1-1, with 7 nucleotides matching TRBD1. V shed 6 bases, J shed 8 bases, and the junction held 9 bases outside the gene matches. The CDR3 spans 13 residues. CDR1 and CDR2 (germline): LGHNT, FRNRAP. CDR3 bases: TGTGCTAGTGGAACCCAGACAGGGCTCGAAGCTTTCTTT. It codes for CASGTQTGLEAFF.

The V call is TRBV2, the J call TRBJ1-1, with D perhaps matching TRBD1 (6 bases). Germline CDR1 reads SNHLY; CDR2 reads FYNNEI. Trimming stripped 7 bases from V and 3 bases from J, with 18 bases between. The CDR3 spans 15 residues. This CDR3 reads CASTPSTGTYTEAFF. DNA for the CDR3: TGTGCCAGCACCCCCTCGACAGGCACTTACACTGAAGCTTTCTTT.

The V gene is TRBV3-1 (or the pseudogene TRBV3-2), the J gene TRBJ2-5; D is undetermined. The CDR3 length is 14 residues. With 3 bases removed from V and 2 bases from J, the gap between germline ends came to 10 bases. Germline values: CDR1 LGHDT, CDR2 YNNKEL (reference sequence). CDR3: CASSHFVGQETQYF. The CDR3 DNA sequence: TGTGCCAGCAGCCATTTTGTCGGTCAAGAGACCCAGTACTTC.

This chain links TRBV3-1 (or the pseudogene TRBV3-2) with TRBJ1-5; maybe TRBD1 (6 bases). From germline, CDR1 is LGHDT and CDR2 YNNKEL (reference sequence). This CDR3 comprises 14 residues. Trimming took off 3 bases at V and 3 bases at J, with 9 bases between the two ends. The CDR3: CASSQGDNNQPQHF. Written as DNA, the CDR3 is TGTGCCAGCAGCCAGGGGGACAACAATCAGCCCCAGCATTTT.

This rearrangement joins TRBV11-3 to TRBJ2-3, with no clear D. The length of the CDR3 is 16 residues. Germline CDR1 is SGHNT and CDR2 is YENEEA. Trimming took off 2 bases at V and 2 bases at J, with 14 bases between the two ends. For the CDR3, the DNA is TGTGCCAGCAGCTTAAATGGGCAGGCTTTCACAGATACGCAGTATTTT. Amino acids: CASSLNGQAFTDTQYF.

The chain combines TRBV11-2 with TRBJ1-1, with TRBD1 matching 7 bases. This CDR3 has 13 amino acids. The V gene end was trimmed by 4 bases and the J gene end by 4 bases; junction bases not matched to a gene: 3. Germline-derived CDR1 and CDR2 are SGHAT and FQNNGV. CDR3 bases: TGTGCCAGCAGCTCGCCAGGGGGCACTGAAGCTTTCTTT. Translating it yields CASSSPGGTEAFF. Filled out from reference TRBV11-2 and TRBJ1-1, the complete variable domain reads EAGVAQSPRYKIIEKRQSVAFWCNPISGHATLYWYQQILGQGPKLLIQFQNNGVVDDSQLPKDRFSAERLKGVDSTLKIQPAKLEDSAVYLCASSSPGGTEAFFGQGTRLTVV.

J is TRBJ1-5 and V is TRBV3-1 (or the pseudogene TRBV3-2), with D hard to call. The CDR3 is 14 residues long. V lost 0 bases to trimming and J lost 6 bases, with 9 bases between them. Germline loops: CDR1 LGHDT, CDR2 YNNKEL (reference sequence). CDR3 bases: TGTGCCAGCAGCCAAGATCGGGAGGGTCAGCCCCAGCATTTT. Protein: CASSQDREGQPQHF.

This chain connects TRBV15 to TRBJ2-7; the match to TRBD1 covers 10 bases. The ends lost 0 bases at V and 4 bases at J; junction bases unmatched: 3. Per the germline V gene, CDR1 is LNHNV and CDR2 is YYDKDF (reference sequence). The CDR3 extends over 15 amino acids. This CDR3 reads CATSRDRTGGYEQYV. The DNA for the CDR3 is TGTGCCACCAGCAGAGATCGGACAGGGGGATACGAGCAGTACGTC.

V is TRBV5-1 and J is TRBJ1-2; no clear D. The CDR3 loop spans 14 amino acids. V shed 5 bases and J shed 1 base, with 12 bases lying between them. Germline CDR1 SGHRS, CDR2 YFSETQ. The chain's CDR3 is CASRRGPDNYGYTF. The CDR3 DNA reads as TGCGCCAGCAGGAGAGGGCCGGATAACTATGGCTACACCTTC.

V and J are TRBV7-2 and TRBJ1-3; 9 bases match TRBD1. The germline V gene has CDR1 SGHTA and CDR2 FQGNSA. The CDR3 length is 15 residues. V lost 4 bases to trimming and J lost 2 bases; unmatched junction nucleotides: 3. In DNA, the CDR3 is TGTGCCAGCAGCTCCTGGACAGGGGCTGGAAACACCATATATTTT. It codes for CASSSWTGAGNTIYF.

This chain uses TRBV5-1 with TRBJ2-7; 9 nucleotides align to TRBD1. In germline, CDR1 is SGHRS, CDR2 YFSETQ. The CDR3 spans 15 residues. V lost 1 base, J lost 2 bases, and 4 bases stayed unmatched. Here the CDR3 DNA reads TGCGCCAGCAGCTTGCTTGGGACAGGGACCTACGAGCAGTACTTC. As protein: CASSLLGTGTYEQYF.

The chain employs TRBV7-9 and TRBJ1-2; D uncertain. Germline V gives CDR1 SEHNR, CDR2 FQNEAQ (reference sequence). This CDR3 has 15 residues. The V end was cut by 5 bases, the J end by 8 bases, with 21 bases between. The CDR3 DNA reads TGTGCCAGCAGCCATCTGGGGTCCGGCGGGGAAGGCTACACCTTC. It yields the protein CASSHLGSGGEGYTF. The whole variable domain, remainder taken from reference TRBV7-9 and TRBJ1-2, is DTGVSQNPRHKITKRGQNVTFRCDPISEHNRLYWYRQTLGQGPEFLTYFQNEAQLEKSRLLSDRFSAERPKGSFSTLEIQRTEQGDSAMYLCASSHLGSGGEGYTFGSGTRLTVV.